Each of the 8 T cell receptor beta chains below was sequenced from the same sample in a study of beta chain features in type 1 diabetes. All of the isolated RNA was reverse transcribed, so expressed TCRB transcripts were sequenced. Data came from immunoSEQ multiplex PCR; TCRdb stores just in-frame clones and leaves some out. Of 680,000 or so clones detected, roughly 15% appear once; the ten largest clones hold 0.07% to 0.095%. Sequenced sample: naive CD4+ T cells from blood. The receptors derive from a young man in good health.

This clone was seen only a few times. V and J are TRBV7-2 and TRBJ2-1; 8 bases match TRBD2. Germline CDR1 is SGHTA and CDR2 is FQGNSA. There are 18 residues in the CDR3. V trimming: 1 base; J trimming: 2 bases; junction bases outside the gene matches: 10. The CDR3: CASSLEASGRTTYNEQFF. In DNA, the CDR3 is TGTGCCAGCAGCTTAGAAGCTAGCGGGCGAACAACCTACAATGAGCAGTTCTTC. Looking up the rest from reference TRBV7-2 and TRBJ2-1 gives the full variable domain: GAGVSQSPSNKVTEKGKDVELRCDPISGHTALYWYRQSLGQGLEFLIYFQGNSAPDKSGLPSDRFSAERTGGSVSTLTIQRTQQEDSAVYLCASSLEASGRTTYNEQFFGPGTRLTVL.

This clone was seen a few times. The gene calls are TRBV5-4 and TRBJ2-5; 11 bases agree with TRBD1. V lost 4 bases to trimming and J lost 4 bases; unmatched junction nucleotides: 3. The CDR3 has 14 amino acids. CDR1 is SGHNT and CDR2 is YYREEE in the germline V gene (reference sequence). Here the CDR3 DNA reads TGTGCCAGCAGCGGGGGGACAGGGGGAGAGACCCAGTACTTC. Encoded protein: CASSGGTGGETQYF.

Only a few counts were recorded for this clone. This chain uses TRBV7-2 with TRBJ1-2, with 7 nucleotides matching TRBD1. The germline CDR1 and CDR2 sequences are SGHTA and FQGNSA. CDR3 length: 15 residues. Losses at the gene ends were 1 base for V and 4 bases for J; bases not matched to a gene: 6. DNA of the CDR3: TGTGCCAGCAGCTTAGTAGGGAGGGACAGCTATGGCTACACCTTC. It codes for CASSLVGRDSYGYTF.

The chain carries TRBV7-9 and TRBJ2-5; TRBD1 agrees at 9 bases. J was trimmed by 4 bases and V by 4 bases; bases with no gene match: 1. Germline loops: CDR1 SEHNR, CDR2 FQNEAQ (reference sequence). The CDR3 extends over 13 amino acids. The CDR3 nucleotides read TGTGCCAGCAGCTGGACAGGGGTAGAGACCCAGTACTTC. This sequence encodes CASSWTGVETQYF.

The chain combines TRBV5-4 with TRBJ2-5, with D hard to call. In germline, CDR1 is SGHNT, CDR2 YYREEE (reference sequence). Trimming cost V 0 bases and J 1 base, with 13 bases left between them. The CDR3 totals 16 residues. The CDR3 region is CASSLGDKGFQETQYF. Written as DNA, the CDR3 is TGTGCCAGCAGCTTGGGTGACAAGGGATTCCAAGAGACCCAGTACTTC. Using reference TRBV5-4 and TRBJ2-5 for the parts outside the CDR3, the full variable domain is ETGVTQSPTHLIKTRGQQVTLRCSSQSGHNTVSWYQQALGQGPQFIFQYYREEENGRGNFPPRFSGLQFPNYSSELNVNALELDDSALYLCASSLGDKGFQETQYFGPGTRLLVL.

This clone has a single count. The V and J genes are TRBV2 and TRBJ1-5; perhaps TRBD1 as D (5 bases). The CDR3 length is 14 residues. Deletions cut 6 bases from V and 2 bases from J, with 11 bases between. In germline, CDR1 is SNHLY, CDR2 FYNNEI. The CDR3 DNA reads TGTGCCAGCAGGAACCGGGACGGCAATCAGCCCCAGCATTTT. Amino acid sequence: CASRNRDGNQPQHF.

In this sample, this clone turned up a few times. V is TRBV30 and J is TRBJ2-5; D uncertain. V gave up 8 bases and J gave up 4 bases, with 11 bases separating them. Germline lookup yields CDR1 GTSNPN and CDR2 SVGIG (reference sequence). This CDR3 spans 11 amino acids. The CDR3 loop reads CAHWVAETQYF. The DNA of the CDR3 is TGTGCCCATTGGGTGGCAGAGACCCAGTACTTC.

The gene calls are TRBV9 and TRBJ2-7, with 7 bases fitting TRBD2. The CDR3 contains 13 residues. Germline lookup yields CDR1 SGDLS and CDR2 YYNGEE. V lost 2 bases, J lost 5 bases, and 4 bases stayed unmatched. CDR3 in DNA: TGTGCCAGCAGCGTGTCTAGCGGACACGAGCAGTACTTC. This encodes CASSVSSGHEQYF.